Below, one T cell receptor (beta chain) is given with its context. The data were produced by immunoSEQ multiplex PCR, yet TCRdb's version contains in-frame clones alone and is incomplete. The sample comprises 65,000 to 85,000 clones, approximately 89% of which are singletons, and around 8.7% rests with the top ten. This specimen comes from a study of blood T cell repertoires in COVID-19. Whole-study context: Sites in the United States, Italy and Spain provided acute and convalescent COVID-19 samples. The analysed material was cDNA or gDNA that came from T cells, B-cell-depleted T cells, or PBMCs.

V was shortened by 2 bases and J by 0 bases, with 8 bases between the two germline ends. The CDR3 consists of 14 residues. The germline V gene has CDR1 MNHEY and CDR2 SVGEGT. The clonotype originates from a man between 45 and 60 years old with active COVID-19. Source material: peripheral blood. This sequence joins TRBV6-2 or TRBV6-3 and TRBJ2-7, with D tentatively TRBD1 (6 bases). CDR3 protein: CASSYRDNSYEQYF. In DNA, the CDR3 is TGTGCCAGCAGTTACCGGGACAACTCCTACGAGCAGTACTTC.